The 27 T cell receptor beta chains listed next were all sequenced from one sample in a study of spatial heterogeneity in lung cancer. Time point in this sample: sample taken at primary tumor resection. One entry per CDR3 protein results from TCRdb running MiXCR on the 5' RACE reads. The table records 5,500 to 6,500 distinct CDR3 sequences, approximately 12% of them present only once. Source: lung tissue, taken at surgery. The receptors shown here come from a human donor with early-stage non-small cell lung cancer.

This clonotype is categorized as medium-sized. This beta chain is an unintended read in a library built for alpha chains; its size means little. This chain links TRBV20-1 with TRBJ2-7; D is unclear. This CDR3 has 11 residues. The V end was cut by 5 bases, the J end by 7 bases, with 12 bases between. Germline V gene data show CDR1 as DFQATT and CDR2 as SNEGSKA (reference sequence). The CDR3 DNA reads as TGCAGTGCTGAAAGGCATGAGGAGCAGTACTTC. Protein sequence: CSAERHEEQYF.

In this sample, this clonotype is medium-sized. The library was prepared for alpha chains; this beta chain is a stray read, so its frequency means little. The chain recombines TRBV5-1 with TRBJ2-7, with TRBD2 identical over 8 bases. V trimming: 0 bases; J trimming: 2 bases; junction bases outside the gene matches: 4. CDR3 length: 15 residues. The germline V gene encodes CDR1 SGHRS and CDR2 YFSETQ. The CDR3 DNA follows: TGCGCCAGCAGCTTGGCAGCGGGAGTCCCCTACGAGCAGTACTTC. Translated: CASSLAAGVPYEQYF. Variable domain in full (rest from reference TRBV5-1 and TRBJ2-7): KAGVTQTPRYLIKTRGQQVTLSCSPISGHRSVSWYQQTPGQGLQFLFEYFSETQRNKGNFPGRFSGRQFSNSRSEMNVSTLELGDSALYLCASSLAAGVPYEQYFGPGTRLTVT.

This clonotype has a count of ten or more. A library prepared for alpha chains yielded this beta chain as an off-target read; its size is of little meaning. The genes are TRBV15 and TRBJ2-7; no definite D call. The ends were cut back, 0 bases at V and 0 bases at J, with 9 bases in the middle. This CDR3 spans 15 amino acids. The V gene's germline CDR1 is LNHNV and CDR2 YYDKDF (reference sequence). Written as DNA, the CDR3 is TGTGCCACCAGCAGAGAGGGCACCTCCTCCTACGAGCAGTACTTC. This gives the protein CATSREGTSSYEQYF.

Within the sample, this clonotype is medium-sized. The library was built for alpha chains, so this beta chain is an off-target read and its size means little. V usage is TRBV7-2 and J usage is TRBJ2-1, with D hard to call. Deletions cut 0 bases from V and 0 bases from J, with 6 bases between. The CDR3 is made up of 15 amino acids. The germline CDR1 and CDR2 sequences are SGHTA and FQGNSA. This CDR3 reads CASSLAGNSYNEQFF. CDR3 sequence (DNA): TGTGCCAGCAGCTTAGCGGGGAACTCCTACAATGAGCAGTTCTTC.

This clonotype has at least ten counts. As an off-target read in a library built for alpha chains, this beta chain has a frequency of little significance. The chain combines TRBV18 with TRBJ2-6; D is unresolved. Germline lookup yields CDR1 KGHSH and CDR2 LQKENI. The CDR3 has 15 residues. V gave up 0 bases and J gave up 0 bases, with 3 bases separating them. CDR3 coding DNA: TGTGCCAGCTCACCACCCCGCTCTGGGGCCAACGTCCTGACTTTC. Residues: CASSPPRSGANVLTF.

This clonotype was counted at least ten times. Because this beta chain is a stray read in a library intended to capture alpha chains, its abundance should not be given much weight. The rearrangement links TRBV5-1 to TRBJ2-3, with 8 bases matching TRBD1. The germline CDR1 and CDR2 sequences are SGHRS and YFSETQ. The CDR3 covers 15 residues. The J segment lost 2 bases and the V segment lost 1 base, leaving 3 bases of the junction unmatched. The CDR3 coding sequence is TGCGCCAGCAGCTTGCAGACAGGGGCCACAGATACGCAGTATTTT. Encoded protein: CASSLQTGATDTQYF.

Concerning this clonotype itself: The library was prepared for alpha chains; this beta chain is a stray read, so its frequency means little. The chain has TRBV24-1 and TRBJ1-5; possible D gene TRBD1, 6 bases. There are 15 residues in the CDR3. The germline V and J ends were trimmed by 10 bases and 6 bases, with 21 bases remaining between them. Germline V lookup: CDR1 KGHDR, CDR2 SFDVKD. The CDR3 here is CATSPGAGVVQPQHF. CDR3 DNA sequence: TGTGCCACGAGCCCGGGGGCAGGGGTTGTTCAGCCCCAGCATTTT.

About this clonotype itself: With the library built for alpha chains, this beta chain is off target and its frequency is not meaningful. This chain uses TRBV4-2 with TRBJ2-3, with a weak D call TRBD2 (6 bases). Trimming cost V 5 bases and J 2 bases, with 17 bases left between them. This CDR3 contains 16 residues. The germline V gene has CDR1 LGHNA and CDR2 YNFKEQ. The CDR3 region is CASSTDGTSSTDTQYF. The CDR3 nucleotides read TGTGCCAGCAGCACCGACGGGACTTCGTCCACAGATACGCAGTATTTT.

By sample fraction, this clonotype is medium-sized. A library prepared for alpha chains yielded this beta chain as an off-target read; its size is of little meaning. The V gene is TRBV20-1, the J gene TRBJ2-1; 8 bases line up with TRBD2. The CDR3 totals 15 residues. Germline V gene lookup returns CDR1 DFQATT and CDR2 SNEGSKA (reference sequence). Trimming removed 2 bases from V and 5 bases from J; junction bases left unmatched: 8. CDR3 DNA sequence: TGCAGTGCTAGACCTGGGACTAGTGTGAACAATGAGCAGTTCTTC. It translates to CSARPGTSVNNEQFF.

This clonotype was counted at least ten times. The size of this beta chain means little, since it is a stray read in a library made for alpha chains. The chain combines TRBV9 with TRBJ2-1; the D gene is possibly TRBD2 (6 bases). V gave up 0 bases and J gave up 7 bases, with 17 bases separating them. The CDR3 length is 16 residues. Germline assignment: CDR1 SGDLS and CDR2 YYNGEE. Here the CDR3 reads CASSVGGDWRINEQFF. CDR3 in DNA: TGTGCCAGCAGCGTAGGGGGGGACTGGCGGATAAATGAGCAGTTCTTC.

This clonotype was found many times. The library was prepared for alpha chains; this beta chain is a stray read, so its frequency means little. V usage is TRBV6-1 and J usage is TRBJ2-3, with D tentatively TRBD1 (6 bases). The germline CDR1 and CDR2 sequences are MNHNS and SASEGT. The CDR3 has 15 amino acids. The V and J ends lost 6 bases and 0 bases respectively, with 13 bases between them. The CDR3 sequence: CASSSRTDSTDTQYF. The CDR3 coding sequence is TGTGCCAGCAGCTCTAGGACAGATAGCACAGATACGCAGTATTTT.

Sample share makes this clonotype medium-sized. Because the library targeted alpha chains, this beta chain is an off-target read whose size means little. V is TRBV12-3 or TRBV12-4 and J is TRBJ1-1, with D unclear. This CDR3 has 13 residues. The germline V and J ends were trimmed by 2 bases and 3 bases, with 7 bases remaining between them. The CDR3 region has the DNA TGTGCCAGCAGTTTACACCCAGACACTGAAGCTTTCTTT. Residues: CASSLHPDTEAFF.

This clonotype is categorized as medium-sized. With the library built for alpha chains, this beta chain is off target and its frequency is not meaningful. The chain is built from TRBV12-3 or TRBV12-4 and TRBJ1-4, with D uncertain. CDR3 size: 15 residues. The V end lost 2 bases, the J end lost 3 bases, and 10 bases lay between the germline ends. CDR3 in amino acids: CASSLSSGPNEKLFF. In DNA, the CDR3 is TGTGCCAGCAGTTTATCATCCGGGCCTAATGAAAAACTGTTTTTT.

The table lists this clonotype with many counts. This beta chain is an off-target read within a library intended for alpha chains, so its frequency means little. The genes are TRBV4-2 and TRBJ2-7; 10 bases match TRBD2. J was trimmed by 5 bases and V by 0 bases; bases with no gene match: 7. The CDR3 is 16 residues long. Germline CDR1 and CDR2: LGHNA and YNFKEQ. The CDR3 DNA sequence: TGTGCCAGCAGCCAAGATGCCAGCGGGAGGGTCCACGAGCAGTACTTC. As protein: CASSQDASGRVHEQYF.

This clonotype showed up just a few times. This beta chain lies outside the target of a library built for alpha chains; its clone size means little. This sequence joins TRBV20-1 and TRBJ2-7; D call uncertain. Trimming left V 0 bases short and J 3 bases short, with 9 bases between. CDR3 size: 13 residues. CDR1 DFQATT and CDR2 SNEGSKA come from the germline V gene (reference sequence). The CDR3 protein is CSARDRGRYEQYF. CDR3 DNA: TGCAGTGCTAGAGATCGAGGTCGCTACGAGCAGTACTTC.

This clonotype rates as medium-sized (0.01 to 0.1%). This beta chain came through as a stray read in a library set up for alpha chains, and its size says little. The chain uses TRBV24-1 and TRBJ2-1; tentatively, D is TRBD2 (5 bases). Germline V gene sequence: CDR1 KGHDR, CDR2 SFDVKD. The germline V and J ends were trimmed by 5 bases and 8 bases, with 6 bases remaining between them. The CDR3 covers 11 residues. The CDR3, as DNA: TGTGCCACCAGTGCCGGGGATGAGCAGTTCTTC. This sequence encodes CATSAGDEQFF.

On this clonotype itself: For a library built for alpha chains, this beta chain is a stray read; little rests on its size. The J gene is TRBJ2-2, the V gene TRBV7-2; D perhaps matches TRBD2 (6 bases). Germline CDR1 is SGHTA and CDR2 is FQGNSA. V lost 1 base to trimming and J lost 3 bases, with 12 bases between them. This CDR3 region has 16 residues. CDR3 loop: CASSLVELAYTGELFF. CDR3 nucleotides: TGTGCCAGCAGCTTAGTGGAACTAGCCTACACCGGGGAGCTGTTTTTT. Supplemented by reference TRBV7-2 and TRBJ2-2, the full variable domain reads GAGVSQSPSNKVTEKGKDVELRCDPISGHTALYWYRQSLGQGLEFLIYFQGNSAPDKSGLPSDRFSAERTGGSVSTLTIQRTQQEDSAVYLCASSLVELAYTGELFFGEGSRLTVL.

Relative to its sample, this clonotype is medium-sized. Because the library targeted alpha chains, this beta chain is an off-target read whose size means little. The rearrangement joins TRBV5-1 to TRBJ2-5; the D is unclear. V was trimmed by 0 bases and J by 14 bases, leaving 11 bases between them. CDR3 length equals 11 residues. Germline values: CDR1 SGHRS, CDR2 YFSETQ. The CDR3 coding sequence is TGCGCCAGCAGCTTGGGGGCAGACTTCTACTTC. It translates to CASSLGADFYF.

Concerning this clonotype itself: Since the library was made to target alpha chains, this beta chain is a stray read and its abundance is not meaningful. V gene TRBV28 combines with J gene TRBJ1-1; D remains unclear. CDR1 is MDHEN and CDR2 is SYDVKM in the germline V gene. This CDR3 is 12 amino acids long. Trimming left V 8 bases short and J 2 bases short, with 9 bases between. The CDR3 sequence is CASGPANTEAFF. The CDR3 nucleotides are TGTGCCAGCGGGCCAGCTAACACTGAAGCTTTCTTT.

Note on this clonotype: This beta chain is an unintended read in a library built for alpha chains; its size means little. The chain recombines TRBV12-3 or TRBV12-4 with TRBJ1-5, with D unresolved. Trimming took off 8 bases at V and 1 base at J, with 15 bases between the two ends. The CDR3 has 15 residues. CDR3 sequence: CASGMAGGSNQPQHF. The CDR3 region has the DNA TGTGCCAGCGGAATGGCAGGAGGGAGCAATCAGCCCCAGCATTTT.

Ten or more counts support this clonotype. This beta chain lies outside the target of a library built for alpha chains; its clone size means little. This chain connects TRBV6-1 to TRBJ2-5; no clear D gene. This CDR3 comprises 14 residues. V dropped 7 bases and J dropped 3 bases, with 15 bases sitting between them. Per the germline V gene, CDR1 is MNHNS and CDR2 is SASEGT. CDR3 region: CASNTMGVEETQYF. Here the CDR3 DNA reads TGTGCCAGCAATACAATGGGTGTAGAAGAGACCCAGTACTTC.

This clonotype is classed as large. Little can be read into the size of this beta chain, an off-target read in a library designed for alpha chains. The chain uses TRBV29-1 and TRBJ2-2, with a possible D match to TRBD2 (5 bases). V was clipped by 7 bases and J by 4 bases, with 16 bases between them. CDR1 and CDR2 (germline): SQVTM, ANQGSEA. CDR3 size: 14 residues. Here the CDR3 reads CSANPGSGTGELFF. Here the CDR3 DNA reads TGCAGCGCAAACCCGGGATCCGGCACCGGGGAGCTGTTTTTT.

This clonotype was detected ten times or more. The size of this beta chain means little, since it is a stray read in a library made for alpha chains. The chain is built from TRBV13 and TRBJ2-7; 12 bases agree with TRBD2. V gave up 5 bases and J gave up 3 bases; unmatched junction bases: 5. There are 15 residues in the CDR3. The V gene's germline CDR1 is PRHDT and CDR2 FYEKMQ (reference sequence). DNA of the CDR3: TGTGCCAGCAGCCCCCGGACTAGCGGGATCTACGAGCAGTACTTC. Its protein product is CASSPRTSGIYEQYF.

Many counts were recorded for this clonotype. This beta chain is a stray sequence in a library constructed for alpha chains; its clone size is not meaningful. The rearrangement joins TRBV24-1 to TRBJ2-5, with D perhaps matching TRBD2 (5 bases). CDR3 size: 15 residues. Germline V lookup: CDR1 KGHDR, CDR2 SFDVKD. V gave up 10 bases and J gave up 1 base, with 18 bases separating them. The chain's CDR3 is CATGSSRGSQETQYF. The CDR3 region has the DNA TGTGCCACGGGATCGTCTCGGGGAAGCCAAGAGACCCAGTACTTC.

This clonotype was observed many times. The library was designed around alpha chains, so this beta chain is a stray read whose abundance carries little weight. This chain joins TRBV10-3 and TRBJ2-3; 9 positions match TRBD2. Germline assignment: CDR1 ENHRY and CDR2 SYGVKD. The CDR3 sequence is 15 residues long. Trimming at V came to 2 bases and at J to 4 bases, leaving 4 bases not matched to a gene. Here the CDR3 reads CAISESSGSADTQYF. CDR3 sequence (DNA): TGTGCCATCAGTGAGAGTAGCGGGAGTGCAGATACGCAGTATTTT.

This clonotype is classed as medium-sized. Because the library targeted alpha chains, this beta chain is an off-target read whose size means little. This chain links TRBV7-9 with TRBJ2-1; TRBD1 aligns across 10 bases. Germline-derived CDR1 and CDR2 are SEHNR and FQNEAQ (reference sequence). V lost 4 bases and J lost 7; bases outside the gene matches: 7. The CDR3 is made up of 15 amino acids. CDR3 bases: TGTGCCAGCAGCTCCGGACAGGGGGTAAAGAATGAGCAGTTCTTC. It is translated as CASSSGQGVKNEQFF.

This clonotype has a count of ten or more. Little can be read into the size of this beta chain, an off-target read in a library designed for alpha chains. This rearrangement joins TRBV10-3 to TRBJ2-5; TRBD2 aligns across 7 bases. Germline-derived CDR1 and CDR2 are ENHRY and SYGVKD. The CDR3 length is 15 residues. Trimming removed 8 bases from V and 0 bases from J; junction bases left unmatched: 9. The CDR3 protein is CAIRHSAGDQETQYF. DNA of the CDR3: TGTGCCATCCGGCACTCGGCGGGGGACCAAGAGACCCAGTACTTC.